This T cell receptor (beta chain) was identified in a study of T-cell reconstitution after alpha-beta-depleted transplantation in children. Unique molecular identifiers were incorporated during preparation of the TCRbeta library. TCRdb re-derived calls from the PCR reads in MiXCR, one entry per CDR3 protein. The sample carries roughly 610,000 distinct CDR3 sequences, roughly 10% recorded once. V dropped 4 bases and J dropped 4 bases, with 12 bases sitting between them. This CDR3 is built from 14 residues. Germline V CDR1 and CDR2: SGHVS, FQNEAQ. The table lists this clonotype with many counts. The sequence came from a human donor who donated a stem cell graft to a child with acute myeloid leukemia. V is TRBV7-8 and J is TRBJ2-3; D may be TRBD2 (6 bases). This sample comprised PBMCs from the stem cell graft donor, obtained from the stem cell graft. CDR3 coding DNA: TGTGCCAGCAGCTCGTACCGGGACTCAGATACGCAGTATTTT. This translates into CASSSYRDSDTQYF. Variable domain in full (rest from reference TRBV7-8 and TRBJ2-3): GAGVSQSPRYKVAKRGQDVALRCDPISGHVSLFWYQQALGQGPEFLTYFQNEAQLDKSGLPSDRFFAERPEGSVSTLKIQRTQQEDSAVYLCASSSYRDSDTQYFGPGTRLTVL.